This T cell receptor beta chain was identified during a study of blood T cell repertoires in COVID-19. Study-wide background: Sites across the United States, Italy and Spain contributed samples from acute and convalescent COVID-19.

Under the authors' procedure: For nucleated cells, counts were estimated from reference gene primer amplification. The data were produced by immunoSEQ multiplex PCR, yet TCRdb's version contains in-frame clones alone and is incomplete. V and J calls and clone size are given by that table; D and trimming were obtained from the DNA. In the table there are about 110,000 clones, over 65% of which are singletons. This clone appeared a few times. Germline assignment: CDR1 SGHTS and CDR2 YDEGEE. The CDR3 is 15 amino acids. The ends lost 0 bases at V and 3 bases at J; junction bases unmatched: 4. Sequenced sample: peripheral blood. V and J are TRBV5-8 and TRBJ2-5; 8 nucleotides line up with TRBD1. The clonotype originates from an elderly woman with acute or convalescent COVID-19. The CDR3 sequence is CASSLGLTGEETQYF. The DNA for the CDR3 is TGTGCCAGCAGCTTGGGATTGACAGGGGAAGAGACCCAGTACTTC.